The clone carrying this TCR beta chain was seen at least ten times. The antigen remains undetermined. Germline V lookup: CDR1 SQVTM, CDR2 ANQGSEA. The CDR3 length is 14 residues. V was shortened by 7 bases and J by 4 bases, with 18 bases between the two germline ends. Every isolated RNA sample was fully reverse transcribed, so sequencing captured expressed TCRB transcripts. Produced via immunoSEQ multiplex PCR; TCRdb's table is partial and in-frame only. The data show hundreds of thousands of clones, 15% seen once. The record originates from a study of beta chain features in type 1 diabetes. Findings of the study overall: Moderate but significant shortening of TCRB CDR3s was recorded in all four CD4+ subsets from Type 1 diabetes patients.

The chain couples TRBV29-1 to TRBJ2-3; TRBD2 might be the D (5 bases). The specimen sequenced was naive CD4+ T cells from blood. The clonotype was recovered from a man between 18 and 29 years old with type 1 diabetes. DNA of the CDR3: TGCAGCGGCCGCCCTCGACTAAAGGCAGATACGCAGTATTTT. Translation: CSGRPRLKADTQYF.